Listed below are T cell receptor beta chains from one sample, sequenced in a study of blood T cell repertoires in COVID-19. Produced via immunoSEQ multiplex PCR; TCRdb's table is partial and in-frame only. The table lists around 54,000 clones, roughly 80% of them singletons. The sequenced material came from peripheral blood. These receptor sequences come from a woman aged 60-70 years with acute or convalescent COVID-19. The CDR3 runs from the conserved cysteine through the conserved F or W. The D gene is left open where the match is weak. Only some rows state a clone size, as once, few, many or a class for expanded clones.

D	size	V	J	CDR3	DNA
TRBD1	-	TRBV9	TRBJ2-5	CASSVGQGETQYF	TGTGCCAGCAGCGTAGGACAGGGAGAGACCCAGTACTTC
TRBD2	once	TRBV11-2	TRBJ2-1	CASSSWTSGGQDEQFF	TGTGCCAGCAGCTCCTGGACTAGCGGGGGTCAGGATGAGCAGTTCTTC
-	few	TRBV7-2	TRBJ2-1	CASSLAGPELLQGNEQFF	TGTGCCAGCAGCTTAGCTGGCCCTGAACTACTCCAGGGAAATGAGCAGTTCTTC
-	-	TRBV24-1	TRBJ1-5	CATSEAGVLQPQHF	TGTGCCACCAGTGAGGCAGGGGTTCTGCAGCCCCAGCATTTT
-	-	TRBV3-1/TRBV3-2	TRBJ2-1	CASSLRNRNEQFF	TGTGCCAGCAGCCTACGCAACAGGAATGAGCAGTTCTTC
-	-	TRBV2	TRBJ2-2	CASSFTPVGSTGELFF	TGTGCCAGCAGTTTTACCCCTGTCGGGAGCACCGGGGAGCTGTTTTTT
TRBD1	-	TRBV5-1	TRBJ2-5	CASSWGTGDRETQYF	TGCGCCAGCAGCTGGGGGACAGGGGATAGGGAGACCCAGTACTTC
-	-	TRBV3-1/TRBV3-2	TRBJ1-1	CASRARMNTEAFF	TGTGCCAGCAGGGCAAGAATGAACACTGAAGCTTTCTTT
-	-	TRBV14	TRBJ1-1	CASSQDPGKDTEAFF	TGTGCCAGCAGCCAAGACCCAGGGAAGGACACTGAAGCTTTCTTT
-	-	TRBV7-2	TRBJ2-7	CASSLGGPLSSYEQYF	TGTGCCAGCAGCTTAGGGGGGCCCCTAAGCTCCTACGAGCAGTACTTC
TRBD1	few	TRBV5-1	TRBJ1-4	CASSLAGTGGEKLFF	TGCGCCAGCAGCTTGGCCGGGACAGGGGGTGAAAAACTGTTTTTT
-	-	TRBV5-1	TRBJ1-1	CASSPLGGTEAFF	TGCGCCAGCAGCCCACTGGGGGGCACTGAAGCTTTCTTT
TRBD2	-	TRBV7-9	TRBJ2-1	CASSLGGLAGVAEQFF	TGTGCCAGCAGCCTAGGAGGACTAGCGGGTGTCGCTGAGCAGTTCTTC
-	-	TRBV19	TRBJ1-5	CASRTDRNQPQHF	TGTGCCAGTAGAACAGACAGAAATCAGCCCCAGCATTTT
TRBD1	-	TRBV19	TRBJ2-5	CASSGTGGAETQYF	TGTGCCAGTAGCGGGACAGGGGGCGCCGAGACCCAGTACTTC
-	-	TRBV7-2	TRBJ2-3	CASSLTSAAGDTQYF	TGTGCCAGCAGCTTAACCAGCGCGGCCGGAGATACGCAGTATTTT
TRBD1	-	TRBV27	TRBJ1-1	CASSPQDRETSYTEAFF	TGTGCCAGCAGTCCCCAAGACAGGGAGACGTCGTACACTGAAGCTTTCTTT
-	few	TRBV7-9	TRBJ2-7	CASRLPDGDEQYF	TGTGCCAGCAGATTACCTGACGGAGACGAGCAGTACTTC
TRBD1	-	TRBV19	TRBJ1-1	CASSTTGGYTEAFF	TGTGCCAGTAGTACGACAGGGGGTTACACTGAAGCTTTCTTT
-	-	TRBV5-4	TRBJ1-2	CASSQGGNTNYGYTF	TGTGCCAGCAGCCAGGGAGGGAACACTAACTATGGCTACACCTTC
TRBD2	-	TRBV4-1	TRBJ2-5	CASSQGRGQETQYF	TGCGCCAGCAGCCAGGGGAGGGGTCAAGAGACCCAGTACTTC
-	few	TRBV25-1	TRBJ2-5	CASRGGRRGETQYF	TGTGCCAGCAGAGGGGGAAGGCGCGGAGAGACCCAGTACTTC
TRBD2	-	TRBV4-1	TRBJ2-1	CASSQTSGNNNEQFF	TGCGCCAGCAGCCAGACTAGCGGGAACAACAATGAGCAGTTCTTC
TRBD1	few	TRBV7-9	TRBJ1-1	CASSRTGQNTEAFF	TGTGCCAGCAGCCGGACAGGGCAGAACACTGAAGCTTTCTTT
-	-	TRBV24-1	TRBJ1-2	CATSGSSTDSFGYTF	TGTGCCACCAGTGGATCCTCAACCGACAGCTTTGGCTACACCTTC
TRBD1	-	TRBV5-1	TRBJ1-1	CASSTGQVTTNTEAFF	TGCGCCAGCAGCACGGGACAGGTTACCACGAACACTGAAGCTTTCTTT
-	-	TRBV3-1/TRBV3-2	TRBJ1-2	CASSQRGRGNLGTF	TGTGCCAGCAGCCAAAGGGGTCGGGGGAACTTAGGCACCTTC
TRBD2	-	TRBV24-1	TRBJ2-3	CATSDQGLVRGGDTQYF	TGTGCCACCAGTGATCAGGGACTAGTCAGAGGTGGAGATACGCAGTATTTT
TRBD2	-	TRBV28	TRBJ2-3	CASCSPYGAGGTDTQYF	TGTGCCAGCTGTTCTCCCTACGGAGCGGGGGGCACAGATACGCAGTATTTT
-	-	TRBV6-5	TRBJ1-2	CASRTPGSGYTF	TGTGCCAGCCGAACCCCCGGGAGTGGCTACACCTTC
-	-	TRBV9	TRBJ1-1	CASSVGGAGTEAFF	TGTGCCAGCAGCGTAGGGGGCGCAGGAACTGAAGCTTTCTTT
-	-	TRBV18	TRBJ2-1	CASSPIGGRDNEQFF	TGTGCCAGCTCACCGATCGGCGGGCGTGACAATGAGCAGTTCTTC
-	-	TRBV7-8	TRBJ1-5	CASSLYHGGQPQHF	TGTGCCAGCAGCTTATACCACGGAGGACAGCCCCAGCATTTT
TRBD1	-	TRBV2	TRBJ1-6	CASIEQGNYNSPLHF	TGTGCCAGCATCGAACAGGGGAATTATAATTCACCCCTCCACTTT
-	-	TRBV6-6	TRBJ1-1	CASSYGTANTEAFF	TGTGCCAGCAGTTACGGTACAGCTAACACTGAAGCTTTCTTT
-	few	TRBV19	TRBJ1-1	CASSIEIGGIMNTEAFF	TGTGCCAGTAGTATAGAAATTGGGGGGATAATGAACACTGAAGCTTTCTTT
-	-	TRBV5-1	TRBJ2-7	CASSLSGYEQYF	TGCGCCAGCAGCTTGTCAGGCTACGAGCAGTACTTC
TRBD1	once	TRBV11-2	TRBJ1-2	CASSLGGGNTRRGYTF	TGTGCCAGCAGCCTCGGAGGGGGCAATACCCGACGCGGCTACACCTTC
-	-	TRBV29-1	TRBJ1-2	CSAQGSGGYTF	TGCAGCGCTCAGGGGTCGGGTGGCTACACCTTC
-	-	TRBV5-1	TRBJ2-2	CASSYPDNSNTGELFF	TGCGCCAGCAGCTACCCGGACAACTCGAACACCGGGGAGCTGTTTTTT
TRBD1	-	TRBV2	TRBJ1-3	CASRIRTGGNTIYF	TGTGCCAGCAGAATTCGGACAGGGGGAAACACCATATATTTT
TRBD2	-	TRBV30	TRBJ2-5	CAWSLSGSKTQYF	TGTGCCTGGTCCCTTAGCGGGAGCAAGACCCAGTACTTC
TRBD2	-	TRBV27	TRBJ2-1	CASSASGKQFF	TGTGCCAGCAGCGCTAGCGGTAAGCAGTTCTTC
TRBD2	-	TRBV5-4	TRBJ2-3	CASSSRGGGSTDTQYF	TGTGCCAGCAGCTCACGCGGGGGGGGTAGCACAGATACGCAGTATTTT
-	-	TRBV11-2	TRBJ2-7	CASSLDRSTYEQYF	TGTGCCAGCAGCTTAGATCGGTCTACCTACGAGCAGTACTTC
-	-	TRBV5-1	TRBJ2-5	CASSLSRLQETQYF	TGCGCCAGCAGCTTGTCCAGGCTCCAAGAGACCCAGTACTTC
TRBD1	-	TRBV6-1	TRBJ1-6	CASSANRDRNSPLHF	TGTGCCAGCAGTGCGAACCGGGACAGAAATTCACCCCTCCACTTT
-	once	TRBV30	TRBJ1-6	CAWRSTDSPLHF	TGTGCCTGGAGGTCCACGGATTCACCCCTCCACTTT
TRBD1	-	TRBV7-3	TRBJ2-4	CASSLAGGTKNIQYF	TGTGCCAGCAGCTTAGCAGGGGGCACCAAAAACATTCAGTACTTC
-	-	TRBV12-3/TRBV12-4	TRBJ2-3	CASGPREDTQYF	TGTGCCAGCGGTCCGAGAGAGGATACGCAGTATTTT
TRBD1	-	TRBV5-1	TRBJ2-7	CASSGTGGKSYEQYF	TGCGCCAGCAGCGGGACAGGGGGAAAGTCCTACGAGCAGTACTTC
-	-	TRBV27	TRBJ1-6	CASSRSDGLNNSPLHF	TGTGCCAGCAGTAGATCCGACGGGTTAAATAATTCACCCCTCCACTTT
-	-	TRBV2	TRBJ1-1	CASTPPHDRLNTEAFF	TGTGCCAGTACTCCACCCCACGACAGACTGAACACTGAAGCCTTCTTT
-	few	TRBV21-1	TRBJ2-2	CASSTLAGETGELFF	TGTGCCAGCAGCACACTAGCGGGAGAGACCGGGGAGCTGTTTTTT
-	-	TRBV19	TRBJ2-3	CASSSGTRRTDTQYF	TGTGCCAGTTCATCCGGGACTCGACGCACAGATACGCAGTATTTT
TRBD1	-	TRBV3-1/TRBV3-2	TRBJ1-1	CASSLAGGTEAFF	TGTGCCAGCAGTCTCGCAGGGGGGACTGAAGCTTTCTTT
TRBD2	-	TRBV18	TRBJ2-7	CASSPAREASEQYF	TGTGCCAGCTCACCAGCCCGGGAGGCCTCCGAGCAGTACTTC
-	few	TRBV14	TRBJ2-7	CASSKDLGETYEQYF	TGTGCCAGCAGCAAAGACCTAGGGGAAACTTACGAGCAGTACTTC
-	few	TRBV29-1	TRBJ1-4	CSAMGGETNEKLFF	TGCAGCGCAATGGGAGGGGAAACTAATGAAAAACTGTTTTTT
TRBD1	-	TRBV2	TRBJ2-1	CASKRDSLIRLGPNNEQFF	TGTGCCAGCAAGAGGGACAGTTTAATTAGATTAGGCCCCAACAATGAGCAGTTCTTC